This record covers a single TCR beta chain. The antigen is not known. When replicate PCRs were run on sorted subsets, they used 200 to 250 ng DNA, approximately 27,000 T cell genomes. The repertoire was sequenced with immunoSEQ multiplex PCR; TCRdb's copy has only in-frame clones and lacks some. The table shows some 2,000,000 clones, with about 95% occurring only once. It was CD45RO-negative cells, positively selected for CCR7, that made up naive CD8 cells, with terminally differentiated effector memory CD45RA+ cells excluded. The CDR3 length is 18 residues. Germline-derived CDR1 and CDR2 are SGHDN and FVKESK. J gave up 3 bases and V 5 bases, and 10 bases lay outside the gene matches. This entry comes from a study of shared clonotypes between healthy human individuals. General study findings and limits: The generation probabilities recorded for non-shared clonotypes fell below those of clonotypes shared by all four donors.

V gene TRBV14 combines with J gene TRBJ2-2; 12 nucleotides agree with TRBD1. This TCR came from a man younger than 30 in good health. Material for sequencing was naive CD8+ T cells sorted from blood. The CDR3 spells CASSGPGQGAIHTGELFF. For the CDR3, the DNA is TGTGCCAGCAGCGGACCGGGACAGGGGGCGATCCACACCGGGGAGCTGTTTTTT.